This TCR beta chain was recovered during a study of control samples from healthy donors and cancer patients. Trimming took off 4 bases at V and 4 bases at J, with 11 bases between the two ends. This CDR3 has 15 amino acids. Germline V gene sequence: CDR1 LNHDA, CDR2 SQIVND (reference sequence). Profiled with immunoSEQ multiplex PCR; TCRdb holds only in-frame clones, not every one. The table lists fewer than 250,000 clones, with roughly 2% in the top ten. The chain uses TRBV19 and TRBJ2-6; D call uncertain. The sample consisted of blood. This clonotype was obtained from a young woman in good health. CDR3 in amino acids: CASSTYSTGANVLTF. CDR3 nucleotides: TGTGCCAGTAGTACATACAGTACCGGGGCCAACGTCCTGACTTTC.